The 5 T cell receptor beta chains below all came from one sample that was sequenced in a study of T cell responses to AZD1222 COVID-19 vaccine (dated by TCRdb to the early 2020s). The library was obtained by the immunoSEQ multiplex PCR assay. Entries here come from immuneACCESS through TCRdb and include only in-frame sequences with V and J called. Some clones fail to appear in such tables; in the studies checked, an unresolved V gene covers under half of the shortfall, and the cause of the remainder is unknown. This sample has roughly 150,000 clones in its table, and roughly nine tenths of those were observed once. The ten biggest clones cover 6.9% of the sample. The time point label, as the study defines it: sample from adult after SARS-CoV-2 infection, after symptom onset. The sequenced sample was peripheral blood, obtained after recovery from COVID-19. All receptors come from an adult who had recovered from COVID-19.

This rearrangement joins TRBV7-2 to TRBJ2-1; D is possibly TRBD1 (6 bases). Trimming pared 1 base from V and 8 bases from J, leaving 15 bases between. The CDR3 has 15 amino acids. Germline-derived CDR1 and CDR2 are SGHTA and FQGNSA. CDR3 nucleotides: TGTGCCAGCAGCTTAGGGGGGCCAGGGGTCTATGAGCAGTTCTTC. This encodes CASSLGGPGVYEQFF.

The chain combines TRBV6-5 with TRBJ1-2, with 9 bases fitting TRBD1. Looked up from germline, CDR1 is MNHEY and CDR2 is SVGAGI. The CDR3 sequence is 13 residues long. The junction had 6 bases not matched to a gene; V was cut back by 5 bases and J by 8 bases. In nucleotides, the CDR3 is TGTGCCAGCAGTCACGGACAGGGGAGAGGCTACACCTTC. It yields the protein CASSHGQGRGYTF.

The V and J genes are TRBV19 and TRBJ2-7; 10 nucleotides line up with TRBD1. This CDR3 is 14 amino acids long. Trimming took 5 bases from V and 5 from J; bases not matched to a gene: 6. CDR1 is LNHDA, CDR2 SQIVND, per germline (reference sequence). The CDR3 bases are TGTGCCAGTAGTCGAGGGACAGGGGTCCACGAGCAGTACTTC. Protein: CASSRGTGVHEQYF. Looking up the rest from reference TRBV19 and TRBJ2-7 gives the full variable domain: DGGITQSPKYLFRKEGQNVTLSCEQNLNHDAMYWYRQDPGQGLRLIYYSQIVNDFQKGDIAEGYSVSREKKESFPLTVTSAQKNPTAFYLCASSRGTGVHEQYFGPGTRLTVT.

The chain employs TRBV24-1 and TRBJ1-5, with D unresolved. There are 12 residues in the CDR3. The V end was cut by 4 bases, the J end by 5 bases, with 5 bases between. Germline loops: CDR1 KGHDR, CDR2 SFDVKD. Here the CDR3 DNA reads TGTGCCACCAGTGACCGGGATCAGCCCCAGCATTTT. It yields the protein CATSDRDQPQHF.

This rearrangement joins TRBV21-1 to TRBJ2-7; the table's D gene call, TRBD2, was not cross checked with the DNA. TRBV21-1 is recorded as a pseudogene. The CDR3 contains 17 residues. For the CDR3, the DNA is TGTGCCAGCAGCAAAGCCTCCGGGACTAGCGGATACTACGAGCAGTACTTC. Protein product: CASSKASGTSGYYEQYF.